This T cell receptor (beta chain) appears in the sequencing data of a study of cytomegalovirus exposure and HLA in healthy donors. Germline V gene sequence: CDR1 SGHAT, CDR2 FQNNGV. The V end was cut by 2 bases, the J end by 9 bases, with 14 bases between. CDR3 size: 15 residues. Note on this clone: Antigen: not known.

The PCR made use of 60 Vbeta and 13 Jbeta primers. Using immunoSEQ multiplex PCR, the repertoire was profiled, and TCRdb retains in-frame clones only, with some absent. The data contain around 70,000 clones, 62% of them singletons. The study, taken as a whole, reports: A later analysis reportedly identified an Asian-associated ancestry cluster as carrying fewer N-insertions than the approximately 730-donor mean. Later genetic work tied a missense DCLRE1C variant to beta-chain V and J trimming. Rarity marked most TCR sequences, yet some public TCRs occurred in many donors. Later, TCR association rates were found to vary by HLA locus, highest for DRB1 and lowest for HLA-C.

The gene calls are TRBV11-2 and TRBJ1-6; maybe TRBD1 (5 bases). The clonotype originates from a man younger than 40 in good health and CMV-seronegative. Sequencing used PBMCs. Here the CDR3 reads CASSLSPGVGSPLHF. CDR3 coding DNA: TGTGCCAGCAGCTTAAGTCCGGGGGTGGGTTCACCCCTCCACTTT.